These T cell receptor beta chains were read from a single sample in a study of blood T cell repertoires in COVID-19. Some clones are missing from TCRdb's copy, which holds only in-frame ones; the method was immunoSEQ multiplex PCR. This table has some 140,000 clones, 60% to 80% appearing once. Specimen: peripheral blood. These receptors all come from a man in his fifties or sixties who had recovered from COVID-19. Each CDR3 is given with its conserved first and last residue. The D gene is left open where the match is weak. Only some rows state a clone size, as once, few, many or a class for expanded clones.

v_gene: TRBV27
j_gene: TRBJ2-6
d_gene: NA
abundance: NA
CDR3aa: CASTSLAFNVLTF
CDR3nt: TGTGCCAGCACAAGCCTCGCCTTCAACGTCCTGACTTTC

v_gene: TRBV28
j_gene: TRBJ2-7
d_gene: NA
abundance: NA
CDR3aa: CASSLVAGPVDEQYF
CDR3nt: TGTGCCAGCAGTTTGGTTGCGGGACCGGTGGACGAGCAGTACTTC

v_gene: TRBV7-2
j_gene: TRBJ1-4
d_gene: NA
abundance: NA
CDR3aa: CATSDSIDEKLFF
CDR3nt: TGTGCCACCTCGGACAGTATTGATGAAAAACTGTTTTTT

v_gene: TRBV9
j_gene: TRBJ2-7
d_gene: NA
abundance: NA
CDR3aa: CASSVGGEYEQYF
CDR3nt: TGTGCCAGCAGCGTAGGTGGAGAATACGAGCAGTACTTC

v_gene: TRBV7-9
j_gene: TRBJ2-2
d_gene: NA
abundance: NA
CDR3aa: CASSLGSGSGELFF
CDR3nt: TGTGCCAGCAGCTTAGGTTCGGGGTCCGGGGAGCTGTTTTTT

v_gene: TRBV7-2
j_gene: TRBJ2-7
d_gene: NA
abundance: few
CDR3aa: CASSRDWSSYEQYF
CDR3nt: TGTGCCAGCAGCCGGGACTGGAGCTCCTACGAGCAGTACTTC

v_gene: TRBV6-1
j_gene: TRBJ2-2
d_gene: NA
abundance: few
CDR3aa: CASSEIGAGELFF
CDR3nt: TGTGCCAGCAGTGAAATTGGGGCTGGGGAGCTGTTTTTT

v_gene: TRBV1
j_gene: TRBJ1-1
d_gene: NA
abundance: NA
CDR3aa: CTSSPLQANTEAFF
CDR3nt: TGCACCAGCAGCCCTTTACAGGCGAACACTGAAGCTTTCTTT

v_gene: TRBV15
j_gene: TRBJ2-1
d_gene: TRBD1
abundance: NA
CDR3aa: CATSRDSGQGGNEQFF
CDR3nt: TGTGCCACCAGCAGAGATTCGGGACAGGGGGGCAATGAGCAGTTCTTC

v_gene: TRBV5-5
j_gene: TRBJ2-1
d_gene: NA
abundance: NA
CDR3aa: CASSLGSVVYNEQFF
CDR3nt: TGTGCCAGCAGCTTGGGTAGCGTAGTCTACAATGAGCAGTTCTTC

v_gene: TRBV10-3
j_gene: TRBJ2-7
d_gene: NA
abundance: NA
CDR3aa: CAISEYHRDKEQYF
CDR3nt: TGTGCCATCAGTGAGTACCACCGGGACAAAGAGCAGTACTTC

v_gene: TRBV3-1/TRBV3-2
j_gene: TRBJ2-7
d_gene: NA
abundance: NA
CDR3aa: CASSPLGDEQYF
CDR3nt: TGTGCCAGCAGCCCCCTAGGGGACGAGCAGTACTTC

v_gene: TRBV14
j_gene: TRBJ1-6
d_gene: NA
abundance: NA
CDR3aa: CASSPTANNSPLHF
CDR3nt: TGTGCCAGCAGCCCGACAGCAAATAATTCACCCCTCCACTTT

v_gene: TRBV28
j_gene: TRBJ1-1
d_gene: NA
abundance: NA
CDR3aa: CASSAPGRHTEAFF
CDR3nt: TGTGCCAGCAGCGCCCCAGGGAGGCACACTGAAGCTTTCTTT

v_gene: TRBV7-6
j_gene: TRBJ1-3
d_gene: TRBD1
abundance: NA
CDR3aa: CASSPGQVAPSGNTIYF
CDR3nt: TGTGCCAGCAGCCCGGGACAGGTCGCCCCCTCTGGAAACACCATATATTTT

v_gene: TRBV15
j_gene: TRBJ1-4
d_gene: TRBD1
abundance: NA
CDR3aa: CATSAPGQGLANEKLFF
CDR3nt: TGTGCCACCAGCGCCCCGGGACAGGGGCTGGCTAATGAAAAACTGTTTTTT

v_gene: TRBV7-9
j_gene: TRBJ1-1
d_gene: NA
abundance: NA
CDR3aa: CASSPPGLRGTEAFF
CDR3nt: TGTGCCAGCAGCCCTCCGGGACTGAGGGGCACTGAAGCTTTCTTT

v_gene: TRBV20-1
j_gene: TRBJ2-5
d_gene: NA
abundance: NA
CDR3aa: CSARSSETQYF
CDR3nt: TGCAGTGCTAGGAGTAGCGAGACCCAGTACTTC

v_gene: TRBV6-2/TRBV6-3
j_gene: TRBJ1-2
d_gene: NA
abundance: few
CDR3aa: CASSYMRTANYGYTF
CDR3nt: TGTGCCAGCAGTTATATGAGGACAGCTAACTATGGCTACACCTTC

v_gene: TRBV19
j_gene: TRBJ2-3
d_gene: TRBD2
abundance: medium-sized
CDR3aa: CASSIGDGTSGFTDTQYF
CDR3nt: TGTGCCAGTAGTATAGGGGACGGGACTAGCGGATTCACAGATACGCAGTATTTT

v_gene: TRBV30
j_gene: TRBJ2-3
d_gene: NA
abundance: NA
CDR3aa: CAWSVRGRDTQYF
CDR3nt: TGTGCCTGGAGTGTACGGGGGAGGGATACGCAGTATTTT

v_gene: TRBV25-1
j_gene: TRBJ2-7
d_gene: NA
abundance: NA
CDR3aa: CASRGQGSYEQYF
CDR3nt: TGTGCCAGCAGGGGGCAAGGCTCCTACGAGCAGTACTTC

v_gene: TRBV3-1/TRBV3-2
j_gene: TRBJ1-2
d_gene: NA
abundance: NA
CDR3aa: CASSHGRGRGYTF
CDR3nt: TGTGCCAGCAGCCACGGGAGAGGGCGCGGCTACACCTTC

v_gene: TRBV7-6
j_gene: TRBJ2-2
d_gene: NA
abundance: once
CDR3aa: CASSLQDSNTGELFF
CDR3nt: TGTGCCAGCAGCTTACAGGACAGTAACACCGGGGAGCTGTTTTTT

v_gene: TRBV28
j_gene: TRBJ2-7
d_gene: TRBD1
abundance: NA
CDR3aa: CASSLGQAYYEQYF
CDR3nt: TGTGCCAGCAGCTTAGGACAGGCTTACTACGAGCAGTACTTC

v_gene: TRBV6-1
j_gene: TRBJ2-3
d_gene: TRBD2
abundance: many
CDR3aa: CASSETSLGREGDTQYF
CDR3nt: TGTGCCAGCAGTGAAACCTCTTTGGGCAGGGAGGGAGATACGCAGTATTTT

v_gene: TRBV9
j_gene: TRBJ1-1
d_gene: NA
abundance: few
CDR3aa: CASSADRTEMNTEAFF
CDR3nt: TGTGCCAGCAGCGCAGACCGGACAGAAATGAACACTGAAGCTTTCTTT

v_gene: TRBV9
j_gene: TRBJ2-3
d_gene: NA
abundance: NA
CDR3aa: CASSSIASGTDTQYF
CDR3nt: TGTGCCAGCAGCTCAATAGCGAGTGGCACAGATACGCAGTATTTT

v_gene: TRBV7-3
j_gene: TRBJ2-5
d_gene: NA
abundance: NA
CDR3aa: CASSFSAQETQYF
CDR3nt: TGTGCCAGCAGCTTCTCTGCGCAAGAGACCCAGTACTTC

v_gene: TRBV7-9
j_gene: TRBJ1-4
d_gene: NA
abundance: NA
CDR3aa: CASSPKVRGATNEKLFF
CDR3nt: TGTGCCAGCAGCCCCAAAGTACGGGGAGCGACTAATGAAAAACTGTTTTTT

v_gene: TRBV27
j_gene: TRBJ1-5
d_gene: NA
abundance: NA
CDR3aa: CASSFSVSNQPQHF
CDR3nt: TGTGCCAGCAGTTTTTCTGTTAGCAATCAGCCCCAGCATTTT

v_gene: TRBV6-2/TRBV6-3
j_gene: TRBJ2-3
d_gene: TRBD2
abundance: few
CDR3aa: CASSPGLAGPPSTDTQYF
CDR3nt: TGTGCCAGCAGTCCCGGACTAGCGGGGCCCCCTAGCACAGATACGCAGTATTTT

v_gene: TRBV5-4
j_gene: TRBJ2-5
d_gene: TRBD2
abundance: NA
CDR3aa: CASSIWTGRSSQETQYF
CDR3nt: TGTGCCAGCAGCATATGGACCGGGAGGTCCTCTCAAGAGACCCAGTACTTC

v_gene: TRBV15
j_gene: TRBJ2-7
d_gene: NA
abundance: NA
CDR3aa: CATSRERFVQYF
CDR3nt: TGTGCCACCAGCAGAGAACGGTTCGTGCAGTACTTC

v_gene: TRBV27
j_gene: TRBJ1-5
d_gene: TRBD1
abundance: NA
CDR3aa: CASCTTGGLRNQPQHF
CDR3nt: TGTGCCAGCTGCACGACAGGGGGCTTGCGCAATCAGCCCCAGCATTTT

v_gene: TRBV21-1
j_gene: TRBJ1-3
d_gene: NA
abundance: NA
CDR3aa: CASSKEGWEGSSGNTIYF
CDR3nt: TGTGCCAGCAGCAAAGAAGGATGGGAGGGGAGTTCTGGAAACACCATATATTTT

v_gene: TRBV14
j_gene: TRBJ2-7
d_gene: TRBD1
abundance: few
CDR3aa: CASSQGQGSEQYF
CDR3nt: TGTGCCAGCAGCCAAGGACAGGGCAGCGAGCAGTACTTC

v_gene: TRBV2
j_gene: TRBJ2-2
d_gene: TRBD2
abundance: NA
CDR3aa: CASITATSSGELFF
CDR3nt: TGTGCCAGCATAACTGCGACTAGCTCCGGGGAGCTGTTTTTT